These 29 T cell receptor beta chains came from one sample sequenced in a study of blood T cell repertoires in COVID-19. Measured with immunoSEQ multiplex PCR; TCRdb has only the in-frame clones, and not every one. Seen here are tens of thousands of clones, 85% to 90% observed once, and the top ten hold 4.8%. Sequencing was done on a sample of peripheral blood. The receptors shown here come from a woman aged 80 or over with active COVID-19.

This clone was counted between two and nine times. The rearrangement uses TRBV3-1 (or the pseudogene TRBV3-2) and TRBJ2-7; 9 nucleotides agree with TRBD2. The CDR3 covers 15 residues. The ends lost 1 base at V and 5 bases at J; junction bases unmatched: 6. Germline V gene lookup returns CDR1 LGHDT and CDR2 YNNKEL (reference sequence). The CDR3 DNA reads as TGTGCCAGCAGCCAAGCCCATAGCGGGAGTAACGAGCAGTACTTC. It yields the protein CASSQAHSGSNEQYF.

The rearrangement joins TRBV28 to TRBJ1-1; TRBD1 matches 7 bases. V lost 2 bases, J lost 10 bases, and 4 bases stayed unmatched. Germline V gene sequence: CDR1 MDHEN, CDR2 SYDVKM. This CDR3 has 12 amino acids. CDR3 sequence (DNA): TGTGCCAGCAGTTTAGGTTCAGGGGGAGCTTTCTTT. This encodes CASSLGSGGAFF.

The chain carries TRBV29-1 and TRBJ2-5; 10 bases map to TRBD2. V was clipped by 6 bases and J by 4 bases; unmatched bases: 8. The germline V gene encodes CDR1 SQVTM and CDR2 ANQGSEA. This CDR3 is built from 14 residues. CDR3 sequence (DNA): TGCAGCGTCGCTAACAGACTAGCGGGAGAGACCCAGTACTTC. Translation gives CSVANRLAGETQYF.

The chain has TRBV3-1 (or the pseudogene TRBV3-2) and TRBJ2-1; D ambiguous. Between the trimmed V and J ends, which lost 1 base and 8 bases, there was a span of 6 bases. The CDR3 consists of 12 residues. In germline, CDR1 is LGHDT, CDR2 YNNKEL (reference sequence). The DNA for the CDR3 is TGTGCCAGCAGCCAAGGTCGCGATGAGCAGTTCTTC. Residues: CASSQGRDEQFF.

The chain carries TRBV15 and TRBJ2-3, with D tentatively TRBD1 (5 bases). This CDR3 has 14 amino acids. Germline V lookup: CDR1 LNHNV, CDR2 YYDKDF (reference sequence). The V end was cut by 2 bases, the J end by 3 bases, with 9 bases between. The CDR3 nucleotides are TGTGCCACCAGCAGAAGACAGCGAACAGATACGCAGTATTTT. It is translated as CATSRRQRTDTQYF. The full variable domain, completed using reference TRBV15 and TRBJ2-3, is DAMVIQNPRYQVTQFGKPVTLSCSQTLNHNVMYWYQQKSSQAPKLLFHYYDKDFNNEADTPDNFQSRRPNTSFCFLDIRSPGLGDTAMYLCATSRRQRTDTQYFGPGTRLTVL.

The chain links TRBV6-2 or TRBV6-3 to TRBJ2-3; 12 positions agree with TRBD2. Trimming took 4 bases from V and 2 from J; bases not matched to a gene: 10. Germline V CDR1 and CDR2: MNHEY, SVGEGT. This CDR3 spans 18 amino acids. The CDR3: CASSSHLGLAGNTDTQYF. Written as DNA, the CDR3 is TGTGCCAGCAGTTCACACCTCGGACTAGCGGGAAACACAGATACGCAGTATTTT.

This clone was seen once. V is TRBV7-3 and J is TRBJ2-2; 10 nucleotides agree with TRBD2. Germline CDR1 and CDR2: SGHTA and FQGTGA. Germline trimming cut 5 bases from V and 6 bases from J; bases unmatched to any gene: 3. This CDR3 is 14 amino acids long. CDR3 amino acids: CASSPSGRAGELFF. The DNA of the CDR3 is TGTGCCAGCAGCCCGAGCGGGAGGGCCGGGGAGCTGTTTTTT.

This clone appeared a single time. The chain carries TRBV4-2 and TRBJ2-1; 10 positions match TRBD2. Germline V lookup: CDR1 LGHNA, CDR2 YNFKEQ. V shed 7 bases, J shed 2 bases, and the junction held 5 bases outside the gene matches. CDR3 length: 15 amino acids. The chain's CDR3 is CASNTGLAAYNEQFF. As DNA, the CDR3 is TGTGCCAGCAATACAGGACTAGCGGCCTACAATGAGCAGTTCTTC.

The CDR3 loop reads CASSFLEREYIDEQFF. The DNA for the CDR3 is TGTGCCAGCAGTTTTCTTGAGCGGGAGTATATAGATGAGCAGTTCTTC. This chain connects TRBV6-6 to TRBJ2-1; 8 positions agree with TRBD2. Looked up from germline, CDR1 is MNHNY and CDR2 is SVGAGI (reference sequence). The CDR3 sequence is 16 residues long. Trimming cost V 4 bases and J 8 bases; bases outside gene matches: 13.

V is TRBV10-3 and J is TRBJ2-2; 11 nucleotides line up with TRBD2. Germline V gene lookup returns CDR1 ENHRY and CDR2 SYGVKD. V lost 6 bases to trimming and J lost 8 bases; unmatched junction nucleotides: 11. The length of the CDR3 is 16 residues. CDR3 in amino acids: CAIRGLAGGEMGELFF. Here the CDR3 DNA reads TGTGCCATCAGAGGACTAGCGGGCGGAGAAATGGGGGAGCTGTTTTTT.

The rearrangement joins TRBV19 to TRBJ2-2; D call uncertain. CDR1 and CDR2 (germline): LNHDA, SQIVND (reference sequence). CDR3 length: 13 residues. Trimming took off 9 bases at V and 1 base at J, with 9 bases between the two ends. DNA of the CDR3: TGTGCCAGCACTTACTTGAACACCGGGGAGCTGTTTTTT. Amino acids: CASTYLNTGELFF.

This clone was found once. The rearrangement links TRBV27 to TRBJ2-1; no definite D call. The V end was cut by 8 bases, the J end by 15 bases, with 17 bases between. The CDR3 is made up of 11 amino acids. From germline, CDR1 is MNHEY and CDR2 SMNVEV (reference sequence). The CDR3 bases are TGTGCCAGCCCTAGGAGCGTCGGGTCGTTCTTC. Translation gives CASPRSVGSFF.

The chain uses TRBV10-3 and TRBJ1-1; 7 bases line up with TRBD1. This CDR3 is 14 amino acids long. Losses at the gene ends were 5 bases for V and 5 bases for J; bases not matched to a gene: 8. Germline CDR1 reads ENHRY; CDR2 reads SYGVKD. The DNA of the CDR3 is TGTGCCATCAGTACAGGAGGGGGCCGGACTGAAGCTTTCTTT. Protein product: CAISTGGGRTEAFF.

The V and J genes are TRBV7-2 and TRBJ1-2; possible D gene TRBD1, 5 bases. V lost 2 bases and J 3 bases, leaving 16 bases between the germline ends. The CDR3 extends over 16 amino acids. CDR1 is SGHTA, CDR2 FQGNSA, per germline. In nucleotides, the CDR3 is TGTGCCAGCAGCTTAATTACGGGACTTTTATACTATGGCTACACCTTC. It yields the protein CASSLITGLLYYGYTF.

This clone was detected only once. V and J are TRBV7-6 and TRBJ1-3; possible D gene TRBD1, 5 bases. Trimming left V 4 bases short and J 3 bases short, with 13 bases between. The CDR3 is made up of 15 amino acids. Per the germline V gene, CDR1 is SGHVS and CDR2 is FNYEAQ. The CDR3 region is CASSSLGPSGNTIYF. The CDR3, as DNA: TGTGCCAGCAGCTCGCTGGGGCCCAGTGGAAACACCATATATTTT.

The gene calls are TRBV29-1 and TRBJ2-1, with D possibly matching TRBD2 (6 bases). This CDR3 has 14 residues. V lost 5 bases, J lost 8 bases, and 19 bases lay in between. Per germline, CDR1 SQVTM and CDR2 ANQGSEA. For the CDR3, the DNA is TGCAGCGTTAAACGGGACTCGGCCGGGGATGAGCAGTTCTTC. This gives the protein CSVKRDSAGDEQFF.

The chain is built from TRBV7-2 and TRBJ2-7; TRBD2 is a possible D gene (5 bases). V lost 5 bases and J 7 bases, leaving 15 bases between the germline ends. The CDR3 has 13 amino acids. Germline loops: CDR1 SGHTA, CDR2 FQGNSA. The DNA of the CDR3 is TGTGCCAGCAGCACCAGAACTAGGCCGGAGCAGTACTTC. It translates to CASSTRTRPEQYF.

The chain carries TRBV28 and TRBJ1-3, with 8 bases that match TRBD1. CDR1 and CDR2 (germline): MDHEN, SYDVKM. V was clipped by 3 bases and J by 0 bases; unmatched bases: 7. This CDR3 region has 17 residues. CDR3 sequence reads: CASSLGGQAISGNTIYF. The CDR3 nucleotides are TGTGCCAGCAGTTTGGGGGGACAGGCGATCTCTGGAAACACCATATATTTT.

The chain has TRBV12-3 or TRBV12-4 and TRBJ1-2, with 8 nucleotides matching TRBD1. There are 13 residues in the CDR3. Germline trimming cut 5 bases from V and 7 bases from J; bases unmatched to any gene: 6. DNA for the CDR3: TGTGCCAGCAGTCTCCAGACAGGGGCTGGCTACACCTTC. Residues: CASSLQTGAGYTF.

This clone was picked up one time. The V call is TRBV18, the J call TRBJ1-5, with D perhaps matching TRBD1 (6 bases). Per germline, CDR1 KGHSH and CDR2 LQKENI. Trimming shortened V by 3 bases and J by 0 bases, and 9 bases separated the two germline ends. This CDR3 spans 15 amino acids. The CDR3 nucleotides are TGTGCCAGCTCACCGCAGGGGAATAGCAATCAGCCCCAGCATTTT. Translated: CASSPQGNSNQPQHF.

CDR3 bases: TGTGCCAGCAGCCCTGGGGACATGTCCAAAAACATTCAGTACTTC. As protein: CASSPGDMSKNIQYF. The chain is built from TRBV7-9 and TRBJ2-4; D is perhaps TRBD1 (6 bases). This CDR3 comprises 15 residues. Trimming removed 5 bases at V and 2 bases at J, with 13 bases between. The V gene's germline CDR1 is SEHNR and CDR2 FQNEAQ (reference sequence).

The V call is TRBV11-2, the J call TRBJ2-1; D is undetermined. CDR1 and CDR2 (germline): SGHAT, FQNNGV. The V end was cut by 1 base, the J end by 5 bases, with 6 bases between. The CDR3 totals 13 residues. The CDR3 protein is CASSLGSDNEQFF. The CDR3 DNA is TGTGCCAGCAGCTTAGGGTCAGACAATGAGCAGTTCTTC.

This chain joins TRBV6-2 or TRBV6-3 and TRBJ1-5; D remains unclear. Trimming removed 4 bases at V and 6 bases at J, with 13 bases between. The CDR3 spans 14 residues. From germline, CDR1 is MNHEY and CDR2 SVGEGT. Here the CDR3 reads CASSWVTPGQPQHF. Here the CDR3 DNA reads TGTGCCAGCAGTTGGGTCACCCCGGGTCAGCCCCAGCATTTT.

The CDR3 DNA sequence: TGTGCCAGCAGCCGATCTGGTAGCGGGGGCAATGAGCAGTTCTTC. As protein: CASSRSGSGGNEQFF. This chain uses TRBV2 with TRBJ2-1; 9 bases are a match to TRBD2. V was clipped by 6 bases and J by 6 bases; unmatched bases: 9. CDR1 is SNHLY and CDR2 is FYNNEI in the germline V gene. The CDR3 totals 15 residues.

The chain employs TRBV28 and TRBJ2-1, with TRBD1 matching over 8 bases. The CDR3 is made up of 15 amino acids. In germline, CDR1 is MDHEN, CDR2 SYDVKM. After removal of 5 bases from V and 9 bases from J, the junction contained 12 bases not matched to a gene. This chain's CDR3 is CASSLRQGLGGEQFF. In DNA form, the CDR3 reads TGTGCCAGCAGTCTTAGACAGGGGCTCGGGGGTGAGCAGTTCTTC.

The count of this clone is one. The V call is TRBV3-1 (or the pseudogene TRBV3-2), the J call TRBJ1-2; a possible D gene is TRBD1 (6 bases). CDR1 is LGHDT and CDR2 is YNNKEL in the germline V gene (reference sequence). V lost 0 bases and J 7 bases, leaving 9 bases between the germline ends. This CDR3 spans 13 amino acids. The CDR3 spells CASSQDEGVGYTF. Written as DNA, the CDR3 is TGTGCCAGCAGCCAAGATGAGGGGGTTGGCTACACCTTC.

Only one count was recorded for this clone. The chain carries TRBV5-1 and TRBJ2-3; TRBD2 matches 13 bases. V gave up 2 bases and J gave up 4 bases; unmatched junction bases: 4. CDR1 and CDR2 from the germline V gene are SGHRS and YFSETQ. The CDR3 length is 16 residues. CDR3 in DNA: TGCGCCAGCAGCTTCGGGACTAGCGGGATGGCAGATACGCAGTATTTT. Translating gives CASSFGTSGMADTQYF.

CDR3 DNA: TGTGCCAGCCAGAAAGGGACAGGGATCTACGAGCAGTACTTC. Translated: CASQKGTGIYEQYF. The J gene is TRBJ2-7, the V gene TRBV6-5; TRBD1 agrees at 9 bases. The CDR3 loop spans 14 amino acids. V shed 8 bases, J shed 3 bases, and the junction held 8 bases outside the gene matches. Looked up from germline, CDR1 is MNHEY and CDR2 is SVGAGI.

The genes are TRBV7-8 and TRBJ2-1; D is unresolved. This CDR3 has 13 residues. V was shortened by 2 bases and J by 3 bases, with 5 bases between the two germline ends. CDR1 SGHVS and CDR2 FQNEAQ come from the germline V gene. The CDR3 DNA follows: TGTGCCAGCAGCTTATCCTACTACAATGAGCAGTTCTTC. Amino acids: CASSLSYYNEQFF.